This TCR beta chain was profiled in a study of blood T cell repertoires in COVID-19. Study context: Samples taken during acute and convalescent COVID-19 were collected in the United States, Italy and Spain. T cells, B-cell-depleted T cells, or PBMCs provided the cDNA or gDNA that served as material.

Method: immunoSEQ multiplex PCR; TCRdb's copy keeps in-frame clones and lacks some. The table has approximately 250,000 clones, about 93% seen once. The V end was cut by 5 bases, the J end by 7 bases, with 15 bases between. Germline CDR1 reads LNHDA; CDR2 reads SQIVND (reference sequence). This CDR3 contains 15 residues. Those enrolled in Seattle joined during active infection and were followed longitudinally afterward. The chain has TRBV19 and TRBJ1-6; D not certain. The sequenced sample consisted of peripheral blood. This TCR was recovered from a man aged 30 to 39 with COVID-19, enrolled during active disease. CDR3 bases: TGTGCCAGTAGTTCTAGCGCCCGTCTAAATTCACCCCTCCACTTT. Encoded protein: CASSSSARLNSPLHF.